The following is a TCR beta chain sequence with its context. The antigen remains undetermined. The sample belongs to a study of response to subunit inactivated influenza vaccine. The CDR3 totals 14 residues. The V gene's germline CDR1 is MDHEN and CDR2 SYDVKM. V was clipped by 3 bases and J by 2 bases, with 9 bases between them. Regarding the study as a whole: The authors offered the suggestion that each seasonal influenza vaccination recruits few new T cells.

TCRdb analysed the RT-PCR reads with MiXCR anew, one entry per CDR3 protein. The sample has roughly 570,000 distinct CDR3 sequences; 12% to 15% are singletons. The clonotype originates from a middle-aged man who received an inactivated influenza vaccine. Specimen: PBMCs from blood, collected 12 days after vaccination. The V and J genes are TRBV28 and TRBJ2-3; no clear D gene. CDR3 sequence reads: CASSFLLTTDTQYF. The CDR3 DNA is TGTGCCAGCAGTTTCCTCCTAACCACAGATACGCAGTATTTT.